One sample yielded the 11 T cell receptor beta chains listed below, sequenced in a study of CD8+ T cells in alopecia areata. The sequencing template was cDNA reverse transcribed from extracted RNA. Using immunoSEQ multiplex PCR, the repertoire was profiled, and TCRdb retains in-frame clones only, with some absent. The table shows 90,000 to 100,000 clones, with 41% occurring only once. Specimen: CD4+ T cells sorted from blood. The receptors shown here come from a human donor with alopecia areata.

This clone has more than one count but fewer than ten. The CDR3 DNA reads TGCAGCGTTGTTTTGGCGGGAGCCGCCTACGAGCAGTACTTC. It yields the protein CSVVLAGAAYEQYF. The chain links TRBV29-1 to TRBJ2-5; 7 bases agree with TRBD2. The last part of the DNA fits TRBJ2-7 better; the J call may be wrong. Germline assignment: CDR1 SQVTM and CDR2 ANQGSEA. The CDR3 runs 14 residues.

J is TRBJ2-1 and V is TRBV6-5; maybe TRBD1 (6 bases). Germline CDR1 reads MNHEY; CDR2 reads SVGAGI. V was clipped by 10 bases and J by 1 base, with 11 bases between them. The CDR3 loop spans 13 amino acids. CDR3 protein: CATETGSYNEQFF. The CDR3 DNA sequence: TGTGCCACCGAAACAGGGTCCTACAATGAGCAGTTCTTC.

A few counts support this clone. CDR3 DNA: TGCGCCAGCAGCTTAGGTCTCGGTTACCCGGTACAGTTCTTC. This gives the protein CASSLGLGYPVQFF. The rearrangement links TRBV5-1 to TRBJ2-1; D unresolved. V was cut by 2 bases and J by 13 bases, with 19 bases left in between. The CDR3 is 14 residues long. Germline assignment: CDR1 SGHRS and CDR2 YFSETQ.

This chain uses TRBV30 with TRBJ1-5; TRBD1 is a possible D gene (5 bases). V was cut by 0 bases and J by 1 base, with 16 bases left in between. Germline lookup yields CDR1 GTSNPN and CDR2 SVGIG (reference sequence). This CDR3 has 17 residues. The CDR3: CAWSVQEGLLSNQPQHF. For the CDR3, the DNA is TGTGCCTGGAGTGTACAGGAGGGGTTATTGAGCAATCAGCCCCAGCATTTT.

The chain joins TRBV7-9 to TRBJ2-2; D unclear. This CDR3 is built from 15 residues. Trimming took off 7 bases at V and 3 bases at J, with 15 bases between the two ends. Germline loops: CDR1 SEHNR, CDR2 FQNEAQ (reference sequence). CDR3 loop: CASTRHRLDTGELFF. CDR3 nucleotides: TGTGCCAGCACCCGACACCGCCTGGACACCGGGGAGCTGTTTTTT.

This clone was detected only a few times. The chain combines TRBV7-2 with TRBJ2-4; D gene uncertain. V was shortened by 1 base and J by 0 bases, with 4 bases between the two germline ends. The CDR3 is 14 residues long. Per the germline V gene, CDR1 is SGHTA and CDR2 is FQGNSA. The CDR3 reads CASSLDIAKNIQYF. In DNA, the CDR3 is TGTGCCAGCAGCTTAGACATAGCCAAAAACATTCAGTACTTC.

This clone was detected only a few times. V and J are TRBV30 and TRBJ1-2, with 7 bases fitting TRBD1. The CDR3 extends over 12 amino acids. The V gene end was trimmed by 4 bases and the J gene end by 7 bases; junction bases not matched to a gene: 6. The germline CDR1 and CDR2 sequences are GTSNPN and SVGIG (reference sequence). DNA for the CDR3: TGTGCCTGGACGTTTCGACAGGGTGGCTACACCTTC. This sequence encodes CAWTFRQGGYTF.

There are a few counts of this clone. CDR3 residues: CSVADGTLAGTYNEQFF. The DNA of the CDR3 is TGCAGCGTTGCAGACGGGACACTAGCGGGAACCTACAATGAGCAGTTCTTC. This chain connects TRBV29-1 to TRBJ2-1, with 10 bases that match TRBD2. V trimming: 4 bases; J trimming: 2 bases; junction bases outside the gene matches: 11. CDR3 size: 17 residues. Germline CDR1 and CDR2: SQVTM and ANQGSEA.

This clone was seen a few times. This chain uses TRBV29-1 with TRBJ2-7; possibly TRBD1 for D (5 bases). Germline V lookup: CDR1 SQVTM, CDR2 ANQGSEA. Deletions cut 7 bases from V and 2 bases from J, with 15 bases between. The CDR3 has 13 residues. CDR3 nucleotides: TGCAGCGCCCACGCAGGGAAGGCCTACGAGCAGTACTTC. Translation gives CSAHAGKAYEQYF.

There are a few counts of this clone. The chain combines TRBV28 with TRBJ2-7; D possibly uses TRBD1 or TRBD2 (5 bases each). Germline-derived CDR1 and CDR2 are MDHEN and SYDVKM. The CDR3 is made up of 12 amino acids. V shed 7 bases and J shed 1 base, with 8 bases lying between them. CDR3 amino acids: CASTGTSYEQYF. The CDR3 nucleotides are TGTGCCAGCACCGGGACGTCCTACGAGCAGTACTTC.

The chain couples TRBV5-1 to TRBJ2-2; D ambiguous. Germline-derived CDR1 and CDR2 are SGHRS and YFSETQ. V was clipped by 4 bases and J by 2 bases, with 9 bases between them. The CDR3 totals 14 residues. Here the CDR3 DNA reads TGCGCCAGCAGCGGCTGGGGTAACACCGGGGAGCTGTTTTTT. Translating gives CASSGWGNTGELFF.